These 25 T cell receptor beta chains were all obtained from the same sample, sequenced in a study of blood T cell repertoires in COVID-19. Assay: immunoSEQ multiplex PCR; the TCRdb copy retains only in-frame clones and omits some. This table holds some 120,000 clones, about four fifths found once. The source material was peripheral blood. The source is an elderly man with acute or convalescent COVID-19.

This chain connects TRBV27 to TRBJ2-5, with 7 positions matching TRBD1. The trim removed 2 bases at V and 3 bases at J, leaving 6 bases unmatched. The CDR3 is made up of 15 amino acids. Germline loops: CDR1 MNHEY, CDR2 SMNVEV (reference sequence). CDR3 sequence: CASSLAGTAKETQYF. CDR3 sequence (DNA): TGTGCCAGCAGTTTAGCCGGGACAGCAAAAGAGACCCAGTACTTC.

The V call is TRBV2, the J call TRBJ2-7; 7 bases fit TRBD1. With V trimmed by 4 bases and J by 5 bases, 5 bases remained unmatched. In germline, CDR1 is SNHLY, CDR2 FYNNEI. This CDR3 has 13 residues. The CDR3 is CASSGQGGNEQYF. Written as DNA, the CDR3 is TGTGCCAGCAGTGGACAGGGTGGAAACGAGCAGTACTTC.

The V gene is TRBV2, the J gene TRBJ1-2; 9 positions match TRBD1. CDR3 size: 13 residues. The germline CDR1 and CDR2 sequences are SNHLY and FYNNEI. J gave up 8 bases and V 6 bases, and 7 bases lay outside the gene matches. The DNA for the CDR3 is TGTGCCAGCAGAAGGGGGGACAGGGTAGGCTACACCTTC. It encodes CASRRGDRVGYTF.

The rearrangement joins TRBV27 to TRBJ1-2, with D uncertain. The CDR3 length is 14 residues. CDR1 MNHEY and CDR2 SMNVEV come from the germline V gene (reference sequence). V was trimmed by 2 bases and J by 4 bases, leaving 11 bases between them. This chain's CDR3 is CASSLGPPGYGYTF. CDR3 coding DNA: TGTGCCAGCAGTTTAGGCCCCCCGGGCTATGGCTACACCTTC.

The chain joins TRBV29-1 to TRBJ2-1, with a tentative D call TRBD2 (6 bases). Germline-derived CDR1 and CDR2 are SQVTM and ANQGSEA. V lost 4 bases to trimming and J lost 0 bases, with 13 bases between them. The CDR3 spans 15 residues. CDR3: CSVGLAPSSYNEQFF. CDR3 bases: TGCAGCGTTGGCCTAGCGCCTAGCTCCTACAATGAGCAGTTCTTC.

This clone was seen a few times. The chain combines TRBV5-1 with TRBJ1-3; D gene unclear. Per the germline V gene, CDR1 is SGHRS and CDR2 is YFSETQ. This CDR3 spans 13 amino acids. Deletions cut 4 bases from V and 8 bases from J, with 13 bases between. The CDR3 DNA reads as TGCGCCAGCAGCGCGGATGCTCAAGACACCATATATTTT. This sequence encodes CASSADAQDTIYF.

The chain couples TRBV6-2 or TRBV6-3 to TRBJ1-1; D not resolved. Trimming stripped 1 base from V and 1 base from J, with 4 bases between. The germline V gene encodes CDR1 MNHEY and CDR2 SVGEGT. This CDR3 is 13 amino acids long. The CDR3 here is CASSYYQNTEAFF. The CDR3 DNA sequence: TGTGCCAGCAGTTACTATCAGAACACTGAAGCTTTCTTT.

The rearrangement links TRBV19 to TRBJ1-5, with 8 bases fitting TRBD1. The CDR3 spans 17 residues. The V and J ends lost 0 bases and 6 bases, in that order; junction bases with no gene match: 10. Germline V CDR1 and CDR2: LNHDA, SQIVND (reference sequence). The CDR3 region is CASSIDILAGGFQPQHF. The CDR3 bases are TGTGCCAGTAGTATAGATATCTTGGCAGGGGGCTTTCAGCCCCAGCATTTT.

The chain recombines TRBV5-6 with TRBJ2-6; 9 bases match TRBD2. Germline CDR1 reads SGHDT; CDR2 reads YYEEEE. This CDR3 has 17 residues. V was clipped by 2 bases and J by 1 base; unmatched bases: 4. The CDR3 loop is CASSFGLALSGANVLTF. CDR3 in DNA: TGTGCCAGCAGCTTTGGACTAGCGCTGTCTGGGGCCAACGTCCTGACTTTC.

The V gene is TRBV5-1, the J gene TRBJ1-1, with 9 bases identical to TRBD1. The trim removed 0 bases at V and 8 bases at J, leaving 8 bases unmatched. CDR1 and CDR2 from the germline V gene are SGHRS and YFSETQ. CDR3 length equals 15 residues. The CDR3 loop reads CASSLDGTGSGEAFF. CDR3 DNA sequence: TGCGCCAGCAGCTTGGATGGGACAGGGTCCGGGGAAGCTTTCTTT. Supplemented by reference TRBV5-1 and TRBJ1-1, the full variable domain reads KAGVTQTPRYLIKTRGQQVTLSCSPISGHRSVSWYQQTPGQGLQFLFEYFSETQRNKGNFPGRFSGRQFSNSRSEMNVSTLELGDSALYLCASSLDGTGSGEAFFGQGTRLTVV.

The chain is built from TRBV27 and TRBJ1-4, with TRBD1 identical over 7 bases. Trimming at V came to 2 bases and at J to 7 bases, leaving 10 bases not matched to a gene. The CDR3 spans 16 residues. In germline, CDR1 is MNHEY, CDR2 SMNVEV (reference sequence). CDR3 DNA sequence: TGTGCCAGCAGTTTAAGCGGGGGACAGTATGGTGAAAAACTGTTTTTT. Translated: CASSLSGGQYGEKLFF.

The chain combines TRBV21-1 with TRBJ1-5; TRBD1 reflects the table's D call only, with no check against the DNA. TRBV21-1 represents a pseudogene. The CDR3 is 14 amino acids. CDR3 sequence: CATGQGGGDQPQHF. The CDR3 DNA follows: TGTGCCACCGGACAGGGAGGGGGGGATCAGCCCCAGCATTTT.

The chain has TRBV4-3 and TRBJ2-7, with D perhaps TRBD1 (5 bases). The V and J ends lost 1 base and 5 bases respectively, with 15 bases between them. There are 15 residues in the CDR3. Germline-derived CDR1 and CDR2 are LGHNA and YSLEER. The CDR3 DNA reads TGCGCCAGCAGCCAAGGGCGGCAGGGTTCCCACGAGCAGTACTTC. Protein product: CASSQGRQGSHEQYF.

The sample holds a few counts of this clone. The chain links TRBV12-2 to TRBJ1-5; no check of the table's D call, TRBD1, against the DNA was made. TRBV12-2 is a listed pseudogene. The CDR3 spans 15 residues. DNA for the CDR3: TGTGCAAGTCGCCCTACAGGGTCGTCCCGTCGGCCCCAGCATTTT. Translation: CASRPTGSSRRPQHF.

This clone appeared many times. The V and J genes are TRBV4-1 and TRBJ2-6; 7 bases align to TRBD1. Germline CDR1 is MGHRA and CDR2 is YSYEKL. CDR3 length: 18 residues. After removal of 3 bases from V and 0 bases from J, the junction contained 8 bases not matched to a gene. The DNA of the CDR3 is TGCGCCAGCAGCCAGAGGCCGGGACAGAGCTCTGGGGCCAACGTCCTGACTTTC. Its protein is CASSQRPGQSSGANVLTF.

The chain combines TRBV7-9 with TRBJ2-7, with 7 bases identical to TRBD1. This CDR3 contains 16 residues. Germline lookup yields CDR1 SEHNR and CDR2 FQNEAQ (reference sequence). The V segment lost 5 bases and the J segment 3 bases; nucleotides outside the gene matches: 13. This CDR3 is CASSQGAGQDLYEQYF. CDR3 sequence (DNA): TGTGCCAGCAGCCAAGGGGCTGGACAGGACCTCTACGAGCAGTACTTC. Supplemented by reference TRBV7-9 and TRBJ2-7, the full variable domain reads DTGVSQNPRHKITKRGQNVTFRCDPISEHNRLYWYRQTLGQGPEFLTYFQNEAQLEKSRLLSDRFSAERPKGSFSTLEIQRTEQGDSAMYLCASSQGAGQDLYEQYFGPGTRLTVT.

This clone was observed many times. The chain couples TRBV6-6 to TRBJ2-7, with TRBD1 matching over 9 bases. The CDR3 sequence is 14 residues long. J gave up 3 bases and V 4 bases, and 4 bases lay outside the gene matches. Germline values: CDR1 MNHNY, CDR2 SVGAGI (reference sequence). The CDR3 loop reads CASSFETGGYEQYF. In nucleotides, the CDR3 is TGTGCCAGCAGTTTCGAGACAGGGGGCTACGAGCAGTACTTC.

This clone came up once. The chain employs TRBV6-5 and TRBJ2-1, with 8 bases matching TRBD1. V was pared by 2 bases and J by 6 bases, with 6 bases of the junction left unmatched. The CDR3 covers 15 residues. Germline V CDR1 and CDR2: MNHEY, SVGAGI. The CDR3 coding sequence is TGTGCCAGCAGTTACGGACAGGGCCCTTTCAATGAGCAGTTCTTC. The encoded protein is CASSYGQGPFNEQFF.

The chain uses TRBV12-3 or TRBV12-4 and TRBJ1-6, with D unclear. The CDR3 is 13 residues long. With 5 bases removed from V and 7 bases from J, the gap between germline ends came to 9 bases. The CDR3 DNA reads as TGTGCCAGCAGTCCCGGGGTGAATTCACCCCTCCACTTT. It yields the protein CASSPGVNSPLHF.

This clone has only a few counts. The V and J genes are TRBV5-6 and TRBJ2-5; the D is unclear. Germline lookup yields CDR1 SGHDT and CDR2 YYEEEE. The V end was cut by 2 bases, the J end by 2 bases, with 16 bases between. The length of the CDR3 is 16 residues. CDR3 in DNA: TGTGCCAGCAGCTTAAGTGCTCGCCCCCGGCAAGAGACCCAGTACTTC. Amino acids: CASSLSARPRQETQYF.

The rearrangement links TRBV5-1 to TRBJ2-7; D remains unclear. Per germline, CDR1 SGHRS and CDR2 YFSETQ. The CDR3 runs to 13 residues. V lost 4 bases and J lost 4, with 12 bases in between. CDR3 bases: TGCGCCAGCAGCCCCACGACTGTGTACGAGCAGTACTTC. Amino acids: CASSPTTVYEQYF.

This chain links TRBV6-5 with TRBJ2-3; TRBD2 matches at 7 bases. Germline values: CDR1 MNHEY, CDR2 SVGAGI. This CDR3 has 14 amino acids. V was pared by 4 bases and J by 4 bases, with 5 bases of the junction left unmatched. CDR3 protein: CASSWGRGADTQYF. The CDR3 nucleotides are TGTGCCAGCAGTTGGGGACGGGGGGCAGATACGCAGTATTTT.

V is TRBV6-5 and J is TRBJ1-5; D is uncertain. Trimming pared 7 bases from V and 0 bases from J, leaving 13 bases between. Germline V gene lookup returns CDR1 MNHEY and CDR2 SVGAGI. The CDR3 length is 15 residues. The CDR3 nucleotides are TGTGCCAGCAATTTATCCGGGGATAGCAATCAGCCCCAGCATTTT. Translating gives CASNLSGDSNQPQHF.

The chain joins TRBV19 to TRBJ2-5, with a possible D match to TRBD1 (6 bases). The CDR3 is made up of 13 amino acids. Trimming removed 6 bases at V and 5 bases at J, with 13 bases between. Germline V gene lookup returns CDR1 LNHDA and CDR2 SQIVND (reference sequence). CDR3 sequence (DNA): TGTGCCAGTAGCCAGGGGAACGGGGAGACCCAGTACTTC. It specifies CASSQGNGETQYF.

This chain joins TRBV7-3 and TRBJ2-2; tentatively, D is TRBD2 (6 bases). V lost 6 bases and J lost 4, with 12 bases in between. The CDR3 runs to 14 residues. CDR1 is SGHTA, CDR2 FQGTGA, per germline. CDR3 bases: TGTGCCAGCAGTGGGGGGAGCGGCACCGGGGAGCTGTTTTTT. Amino acids: CASSGGSGTGELFF. Supplemented by reference TRBV7-3 and TRBJ2-2, the full variable domain reads GAGVSQTPSNKVTEKGKYVELRCDPISGHTALYWYRQSLGQGPEFLIYFQGTGAADDSGLPNDRFFAVRPEGSVSTLKIQRTERGDSAVYLCASSGGSGTGELFFGEGSRLTVL.